This T cell receptor (beta chain) appears in the sequencing data of a study of blood T cell repertoires in COVID-19. On the study more broadly: The analysed material was cDNA or gDNA that came from T cells, B-cell-depleted T cells, or PBMCs.

Assay: immunoSEQ multiplex PCR; the TCRdb copy retains only in-frame clones and omits some. The table records around 60,000 clones, about nine tenths of them present only once. Between the trimmed V and J ends, which lost 0 bases and 8 bases, there was a span of 12 bases. Germline assignment: CDR1 LGHDT and CDR2 YNNKEL (reference sequence). The CDR3 length is 14 residues. This TCR was sampled from a man aged 60 to 75 with acute or convalescent COVID-19. The chain uses TRBV3-1 (or the pseudogene TRBV3-2) and TRBJ2-3; no clear D gene. Sequenced sample: peripheral blood. The CDR3, as DNA: TGTGCCAGCAGCCAAGATTTGAGCTCCGGTACGCAGTATTTT. Translation gives CASSQDLSSGTQYF.